This T cell receptor beta chain was captured in a study of CD4 T cells in relation to SARS-CoV-2 and coronaviruses. CD4+ T cells from unexposed donors were obtained before the COVID-19 pandemic (2011-2018). CD4+ T cells were isolated from the cells after more than 8 days of culture. The CDR3 is 14 amino acids. Germline values: CDR1 SQVTM, CDR2 ANQGSEA. Between the trimmed V and J ends, which lost 6 bases and 0 bases, there was a span of 11 bases. Profiled with immunoSEQ multiplex PCR; TCRdb holds only in-frame clones, not every one. The repertoire includes about 22,000 clones, 68% of them detected once, and under 20% sits in the top ten. A note on this clone: Antigen unknown.

The sequencing input was CD4+ T cells from PBMCs, cultured in vitro. The receptor's source is a human donor in good health. The chain joins TRBV29-1 to TRBJ1-4; D might be TRBD1 (5 bases). CDR3 DNA sequence: TGCAGCGTCGCCGACAGAGCAACTAATGAAAAACTGTTTTTT. Translation gives CSVADRATNEKLFF.